This T cell receptor beta chain was obtained from a study of beta chain features in type 1 diabetes (dated by TCRdb to 2016 to 2019). About the investigation overall: No differences in mean age, gender distribution, total cell number or subset yield were found between patients and healthy donors. Whereas all 28 donors provided naive and central memory subsets, regulatory and stem cell-like memory subsets were isolated from just 8 patients and roughly 8 healthy donors. Across all samples, 107,917,701 sorted cells were examined, and cell number per subset correlated strongly with RNA yield. In the study, TCRB repertoires of sorted circulating CD4+ T cell subsets from recently diagnosed type 1 diabetes patients were compared with those of matched healthy donors. Overall study results and their limits: At VDJ recombination sites, type 1 diabetes patients had fewer insertions and more deleted nucleotides, which implies abnormalities in thymic rearrangement. HLA sub-analyses involved small numbers of individuals, so any influence of HLA type on TCRB rearrangement remained unresolved. Because cDNA was sequenced instead of genomic DNA, activated cells with high expression could be over-represented, although the groups did not differ in activation or CD3 levels. Shorter templates might be favored by PCR, yet because patient and control samples were amplified and corrected together, any such skew would affect both groups equally. Naive, central memory and regulatory TCRB repertoires appeared to be more similar among patients than among healthy donors. A moderate but significant shortening of TCRB CDR3 length was observed in type 1 diabetes patients in all four CD4+ subsets.

The CDR3 contains 17 residues, cysteine and phenylalanine counted. Only the CDR3 DNA stays, 51 bases, in frame from base 1. V and J are truncated by 0 bases and 0 bases respectively, leaving an intervening sequence of 12 bases. CDR1 and CDR2 are read off the germline V gene as SGHAT and FQNNGV. The entire isolated RNA was reverse transcribed using the High Capacity cDNA Reverse Transcription Kit, and thus expressed TCRB transcripts were sequenced. Deep immunoSEQ sequencing was performed on naive, central memory and regulatory T cell samples, with an average of around 3.4 million total reads per sample. Sorted cells were lysed in RLT buffer, and RNA was extracted using DNase-treated RNeasy Micro or Mini kits according to cell number. Each cell subset was processed on its own to prevent cross-contamination, while patient and healthy donor samples were processed together. The immunoSEQ multiplex PCR was used to amplify TCRB sequences from cDNA, yielding 87-bp fragments that span the CDR3 region. The amplicons were sequenced using the Illumina HiSeq platform. Per the authors' processing: Synthetic template baselines were used to correct PCR bias computationally, reads within Hamming distance 2 were collapsed together, and singletons that could not be merged were discarded. Reads were aligned to IMGT to assign V, D and J genes, CDR3 length, and insertions or deletions at six rearrangement sites. Clonotype counts were normalized to sorted cell number within each subset before computing true diversity and Gini coefficients with the tcR R package. The overlap coefficient, calculated on TCRB nucleotide sequences, was used to quantify repertoire sharing. TCRdb obtained this table from immuneACCESS and retained in-frame rearrangements with V and J assigned. These tables miss some clones; where compared with another copy, unresolved V genes account for less than half of the shortfall, and the remainder is unexplained. V and J calls and clone size are those listed in that table; D and trimming were worked out from the DNA. Recorded for this sample are around 44,000 clones; roughly 70% of them occurred a single time. About 2.1% of the sample is held by the ten biggest clonotypes.

Each donor gave one peripheral blood draw, roughly 110 mL on average, collected into heparinised tubes. Naive, central memory, regulatory and stem cell-like memory CD4+ T cells were sorted on a BD FACSAria II using a panel including CD45RO, CCR7, CD25, CD127, CD95 and CD27. Purity was above 95% for every sorted population. Right away, PBMCs were isolated by Lymphoprep density gradient centrifugation and were stained directly, with no culture step. So that batch effects would be minimized, each experiment stained and sorted samples in pairs, pairing one healthy donor with one patient. This clone has a handful of counts. It has no known antigen specificity. No base quality information exists; no much larger clone differs at one position.

The TCR comes from a young woman with type 1 diabetes. Sequenced material: Tregs from blood. What the cell subset or site label conveys for this sample: regulatory CD4+ T cells. The chain was built from TRBV11-2 and TRBJ1-3; no D segment can be confidently identified. This receptor carries the CDR3 CASSLEPRSRSGNTIYF. The DNA reads as follows: TGTGCCAGCAGCTTAGAACCGAGGTCTCGCTCTGGAAACACCATATATTTT.